Each of the 12 T cell receptor beta chains below was sequenced from the same sample in a study of PD-1 blockade in classical Hodgkin lymphoma. Profiling relied on immunoSEQ multiplex PCR, and the TCRdb table lists in-frame clones only, not all of them. Of about 6,500 clones listed, 60% to 80% are singletons. Brentuximab vedotin exposure varied, and every patient relapsed after autologous stem cell transplantation. This specimen was peripheral blood mononuclear cells (PBMCs), taken at baseline. These receptors were collected from a human donor with classical Hodgkin lymphoma.

The chain has TRBV15 and TRBJ2-1, with D unresolved. V was cut by 8 bases and J by 15 bases, with 20 bases left in between. The CDR3 consists of 12 residues. In germline, CDR1 is LNHNV, CDR2 YYDKDF (reference sequence). The CDR3 loop is CATAGSNGKLFF. The CDR3 region has the DNA TGTGCCACCGCCGGAAGTAATGGAAAGCTGTTCTTC.

The chain has TRBV21-1 and TRBJ2-7. TRBV21-1 is assigned pseudogene status. The CDR3 is made up of 13 amino acids. CDR3 coding DNA: TGTGCCAGCGGCAGGGGTACGTCCTACGAGCAGTACTTC. Protein sequence: CASGRGTSYEQYF.

The chain employs TRBV18 and TRBJ2-2; 9 bases map to TRBD1. The germline CDR1 and CDR2 sequences are KGHSH and LQKENI. V lost 3 bases to trimming and J lost 6 bases; unmatched junction nucleotides: 5. The CDR3 has 15 amino acids. CDR3 sequence reads: CASSPIQGAPGELFF. For the CDR3, the DNA is TGTGCCAGCTCACCGATACAGGGGGCGCCCGGGGAGCTGTTTTTT. Complete variable domain (other parts from reference TRBV18 and TRBJ2-2): NAGVMQNPRHLVRRRGQEARLRCSPMKGHSHVYWYRQLPEEGLKFMVYLQKENIIDESGMPKERFSAEFPKEGPSILRIQQVVRGDSAAYFCASSPIQGAPGELFFGEGSRLTVL.

The genes are TRBV4-2 and TRBJ2-1; 13 nucleotides agree with TRBD2. J lost 5 bases, V lost 7 bases, and 5 bases had no gene match. Germline V gene lookup returns CDR1 LGHNA and CDR2 YNFKEQ. This CDR3 is 15 amino acids long. The CDR3 nucleotides read TGTGCCAGCACGACTACTAGCGGGAGGGACAATGAGCAGTTCTTC. It yields the protein CASTTTSGRDNEQFF.

Worth noting for this clone: The identical CDR3 is also encoded by other nucleotide sequences in the sample. The chain links TRBV7-6 to TRBJ2-7; maybe TRBD2 (5 bases). Trimming left V 1 base short and J 6 bases short, with 10 bases between. CDR3 length equals 13 residues. CDR1 is SGHVS, CDR2 FNYEAQ, per germline. The CDR3 sequence: CASSLGGPGEQYF. For the CDR3, the DNA is TGTGCCAGCAGCTTAGGAGGGCCTGGCGAGCAGTACTTC.

The V call is TRBV2, the J call TRBJ1-5; D is unclear. From germline, CDR1 is SNHLY and CDR2 FYNNEI. This CDR3 is 14 amino acids long. V was clipped by 3 bases and J by 0 bases, with 6 bases between them. This CDR3 is CASSENLSNQPQHF. In DNA, the CDR3 is TGTGCCAGCAGTGAGAACCTTAGCAATCAGCCCCAGCATTTT. The variable domain in full, with the rest retrieved from reference TRBV2 and TRBJ1-5, is EPEVTQTPSHQVTQMGQEVILRCVPISNHLYFYWYRQILGQKVEFLVSFYNNEISEKSEIFDDQFSVERPDGSNFTLKIRSTKLEDSAMYFCASSENLSNQPQHFGDGTRLSIL.

This clone was observed a handful of times. The chain uses TRBV5-1 and TRBJ2-7, with TRBD2 matching over 8 bases. The trim removed 4 bases at V and 2 bases at J, leaving 8 bases unmatched. The length of the CDR3 is 15 residues. Germline V gene sequence: CDR1 SGHRS, CDR2 YFSETQ. The CDR3 region is CASSTGGFSAYEQYF. CDR3 sequence (DNA): TGCGCCAGCAGCACGGGGGGGTTTTCGGCCTACGAGCAGTACTTC.

The rearrangement joins TRBV25-1 to TRBJ2-1, with a tentative D call TRBD2 (5 bases). This CDR3 contains 14 residues. Germline CDR1 MGHDK, CDR2 SYGVNS. Trimming removed 0 bases from V and 6 bases from J, with 9 bases in between. DNA of the CDR3: TGTGCCAGCAGTGAATATCCCCGGGGCAATGAGCAGTTCTTC. Translation gives CASSEYPRGNEQFF.

CDR3 amino acids: CAWRKGSGNTIYF. In DNA, the CDR3 is TGTGCCTGGAGGAAGGGCTCTGGAAACACCATATATTTT. The chain joins TRBV30 to TRBJ1-3; D unresolved. Germline V gene data show CDR1 as GTSNPN and CDR2 as SVGIG (reference sequence). V lost 3 bases, J lost 0 bases, and 6 bases lay in between. CDR3 length equals 13 residues. The whole variable domain, remainder taken from reference TRBV30 and TRBJ1-3, is SQTIHQWPATLVQPVGSPLSLECTVEGTSNPNLYWYRQAAGRGLQLLFYSVGIGQISSEVPQNLSASRPQDRQFILSSKKLLLSDSGFYLCAWRKGSGNTIYFGEGSWLTVV.

The V and J genes are TRBV7-2 and TRBJ1-1; D gene uncertain. CDR1 is SGHTA, CDR2 FQGNSA, per germline. The CDR3 is made up of 15 amino acids. V gave up 0 bases and J gave up 0 bases, with 8 bases separating them. The CDR3 is CASSLATTVNTEAFF. The CDR3 nucleotides read TGTGCCAGCAGCTTAGCTACGACGGTGAACACTGAAGCTTTCTTT.

The chain carries TRBV5-8 and TRBJ1-5, with TRBD1 matching over 7 bases. With 4 bases clipped from V and 2 bases from J, the junction kept 3 bases outside the gene matches. CDR3 length equals 14 residues. Germline V gene sequence: CDR1 SGHTS, CDR2 YDEGEE. The CDR3 region has the DNA TGTGCCAGCAGCAGTGGGACAGGCAATCAGCCCCAGCATTTT. Its protein product is CASSSGTGNQPQHF.

The V call is TRBV6-6, the J call TRBJ2-5, with 11 bases lining up with TRBD2. Looked up from germline, CDR1 is MNHNY and CDR2 is SVGAGI (reference sequence). V was clipped by 3 bases and J by 2 bases; unmatched bases: 2. CDR3 length: 15 residues. CDR3 region: CASSYSGREQETQYF. Written as DNA, the CDR3 is TGTGCCAGCAGTTATAGCGGGAGGGAACAAGAGACCCAGTACTTC.